One sample yielded the 27 T cell receptor beta chains listed below, sequenced in a study of cytomegalovirus exposure and HLA in healthy donors (dated by TCRdb to 2017 to 2019). The library was prepared using the immunoSEQ multiplex PCR assay. TCRdb limited this immuneACCESS table to in-frame rearrangements with V and J called. A share of clones is missing; checked studies link under half to unresolved V genes, and the rest is unexplained. This sample lists around 300,000 clones; approximately 88% were detected once. The ten largest clones capture approximately 0.95% of the sample. Sequenced: PBMCs. The source of these receptors is a man aged 25 to 40 in good health and CMV-seronegative.

As DNA, the CDR3 is TGTGCCACCTCAAATGGGCGAAGCCGGAACACTGAAGCTTTCTTT. This gives the protein CATSNGRSRNTEAFF. This chain uses TRBV2 with TRBJ1-1; D not resolved. CDR1 and CDR2 from the germline V gene are SNHLY and FYNNEI. The V end lost 10 bases, the J end lost 1 base, and 19 bases lay between the germline ends. This CDR3 spans 15 amino acids. The full variable domain, its missing parts supplied by reference TRBV2 and TRBJ1-1, is EPEVTQTPSHQVTQMGQEVILRCVPISNHLYFYWYRQILGQKVEFLVSFYNNEISEKSEIFDDQFSVERPDGSNFTLKIRSTKLEDSAMYFCATSNGRSRNTEAFFGQGTRLTVV.

In regard to this clone: A read error may produce the germline difference seen at one junction end. The chain couples TRBV29-1 to TRBJ2-5, with D perhaps being TRBD1 or TRBD2 (6 bases each). The germline CDR1 and CDR2 sequences are SQVTM and ANQGSEA. This CDR3 is built from 12 residues. The CDR3 here is CSIEGGGETQYF. CDR3 sequence (DNA): TGCAGCATTGAGGGGGGAGGAGAGACCCAGTACTTC.

The chain couples TRBV6-6 to TRBJ2-7; 7 bases are shared with TRBD1. The junction had 5 bases not matched to a gene; V was cut back by 3 bases and J by 0 bases. This CDR3 region has 15 residues. Germline CDR1 MNHNY, CDR2 SVGAGI (reference sequence). The CDR3 nucleotides are TGTGCCAGCAGTTATGACAGGGCCATCTCCTACGAGCAGTACTTC. Residues: CASSYDRAISYEQYF.

There are a few counts of this clone. The CDR3 loop is CASGQGAPTEAFF. The CDR3 DNA follows: TGTGCCAGCGGGCAGGGGGCGCCCACTGAAGCTTTCTTT. The chain carries TRBV11-2 and TRBJ1-1, with 8 bases fitting TRBD1. The CDR3 consists of 13 residues. Germline V CDR1 and CDR2: SGHAT, FQNNGV. The trim removed 8 bases at V and 4 bases at J, leaving 6 bases unmatched.

The J gene is TRBJ1-2, the V gene TRBV10-1; D possibly corresponds to TRBD1 (6 bases). V gave up 1 base and J gave up 14 bases, with 14 bases separating them. Germline V gives CDR1 WNHNN, CDR2 SYGVQD (reference sequence). The CDR3 is made up of 12 amino acids. In DNA, the CDR3 is TGCGCCAGCAGTGAGTTGTCAGGGGATTGGACCTTC. Its protein is CASSELSGDWTF.

The rearrangement uses TRBV11-2 and TRBJ1-2; 8 bases fit TRBD1. Germline CDR1 reads SGHAT; CDR2 reads FQNNGV. V shed 5 bases, J shed 0 bases, and the junction held 17 bases outside the gene matches. The CDR3 spans 19 residues. The DNA for the CDR3 is TGTGCCAGCAGCAAGCGACAGGGGCCTCAACCGATAGCTAACTATGGCTACACCTTC. Translated: CASSKRQGPQPIANYGYTF.

This sequence joins TRBV19 and TRBJ2-3; no clear D. V lost 3 bases to trimming and J lost 4 bases, with 17 bases between them. The CDR3 has 16 residues. CDR1 and CDR2 (germline): LNHDA, SQIVND (reference sequence). CDR3 amino acids: CASSMRNSPAPDTQYF. The CDR3 region has the DNA TGTGCCAGTAGTATGAGGAACTCCCCTGCCCCAGATACGCAGTATTTT. The entire variable domain, with the rest obtained from reference TRBV19 and TRBJ2-3, is as follows: DGGITQSPKYLFRKEGQNVTLSCEQNLNHDAMYWYRQDPGQGLRLIYYSQIVNDFQKGDIAEGYSVSREKKESFPLTVTSAQKNPTAFYLCASSMRNSPAPDTQYFGPGTRLTVL.

The chain links TRBV11-2 to TRBJ1-1, with TRBD1 as a possible D gene (5 bases). The CDR3 extends over 13 amino acids. CDR1 and CDR2 (germline): SGHAT, FQNNGV. Trimming took off 4 bases at V and 6 bases at J, with 12 bases between the two ends. CDR3 sequence (DNA): TGTGCCAGCAGCTATCACCGGGGGGCTGAAGCTTTCTTT. It codes for CASSYHRGAEAFF.

The rearrangement links TRBV7-2 to TRBJ2-3; TRBD1 matches at 9 bases. CDR3 length equals 17 residues. V shed 5 bases and J 4 bases; nucleotides not matched to a gene: 13. CDR1 is SGHTA and CDR2 is FQGNSA in the germline V gene. The CDR3 reads CASSEWDRAELADTQYF. The CDR3 nucleotides are TGTGCCAGCAGCGAATGGGACAGGGCAGAATTAGCAGATACGCAGTATTTT. The full variable domain, rest sourced from reference TRBV7-2 and TRBJ2-3, is GAGVSQSPSNKVTEKGKDVELRCDPISGHTALYWYRQSLGQGLEFLIYFQGNSAPDKSGLPSDRFSAERTGGSVSTLTIQRTQQEDSAVYLCASSEWDRAELADTQYFGPGTRLTVL.

The rearrangement links TRBV10-1 to TRBJ1-1; possibly TRBD1 for D (6 bases). Germline V CDR1 and CDR2: WNHNN, SYGVQD (reference sequence). The CDR3 has 13 residues. With 6 bases removed from V and 1 base from J, the gap between germline ends came to 9 bases. The CDR3 spells CASRRTENTEAFF. CDR3 DNA sequence: TGCGCCAGCAGAAGGACAGAGAACACTGAAGCTTTCTTT.

The V gene is TRBV9, the J gene TRBJ2-6, with 8 positions matching TRBD1. V was clipped by 5 bases and J by 0 bases; unmatched bases: 7. The CDR3 extends over 17 amino acids. Germline V CDR1 and CDR2: SGDLS, YYNGEE. The CDR3 loop is CASRGRDRPSGANVLTF. Here the CDR3 DNA reads TGTGCCAGCAGAGGCCGGGACAGGCCCTCTGGGGCCAACGTCCTGACTTTC.

This rearrangement joins TRBV4-2 to TRBJ2-2, with 8 bases that match TRBD1. Trimming removed 5 bases from V and 1 base from J; junction bases left unmatched: 6. This CDR3 has 16 amino acids. Per germline, CDR1 LGHNA and CDR2 YNFKEQ. This CDR3 is CASSSLGQGNTGELFF. The CDR3 DNA sequence: TGTGCCAGCAGCTCCCTTGGACAGGGGAACACCGGGGAGCTGTTTTTT.

The chain recombines TRBV5-4 with TRBJ2-7; TRBD2 is a possible D gene (7 bases). Germline V gene lookup returns CDR1 SGHNT and CDR2 YYREEE (reference sequence). This CDR3 spans 16 amino acids. Trimming took 3 bases from V and 2 from J, leaving 18 bases between them. CDR3 region: CASSSRKGGLPYEQYF. The DNA for the CDR3 is TGTGCCAGCAGCTCAAGGAAGGGGGGGCTGCCCTACGAGCAGTACTTC.

J is TRBJ1-2 and V is TRBV7-9; 9 bases match TRBD1. The length of the CDR3 is 15 residues. Trimming at V came to 4 bases and at J to 8 bases, leaving 11 bases not matched to a gene. Germline loops: CDR1 SEHNR, CDR2 FQNEAQ (reference sequence). In DNA, the CDR3 is TGTGCCAGCAGCTCGGGACAGGGCCCCATAGGCGGCTACACCTTC. It specifies CASSSGQGPIGGYTF.

This sequence joins TRBV15 and TRBJ2-7; D is ambiguous. The germline gives CDR1 LNHNV, CDR2 YYDKDF (reference sequence). This CDR3 region has 14 residues. The V end lost 1 base, the J end lost 2 bases, and 9 bases lay between the germline ends. DNA of the CDR3: TGTGCCACCAGCAGAGGAGGCACGGCCTACGAGCAGTACTTC. Its protein is CATSRGGTAYEQYF. Full variable domain (outside the CDR3, taken from reference TRBV15 and TRBJ2-7): DAMVIQNPRYQVTQFGKPVTLSCSQTLNHNVMYWYQQKSSQAPKLLFHYYDKDFNNEADTPDNFQSRRPNTSFCFLDIRSPGLGDTAMYLCATSRGGTAYEQYFGPGTRLTVT.

The rearrangement joins TRBV4-2 to TRBJ1-2; 7 bases agree with TRBD1. The CDR3 totals 14 residues. V trimming: 0 bases; J trimming: 5 bases; junction bases outside the gene matches: 3. CDR1 and CDR2 from the germline V gene are LGHNA and YNFKEQ. CDR3 coding DNA: TGTGCCAGCAGCCAAGAGGGACAGCGTTATGGCTACACCTTC. Translating gives CASSQEGQRYGYTF.

The chain uses TRBV5-1 and TRBJ2-5; TRBD1 aligns across 7 bases. V was clipped by 2 bases and J by 0 bases; unmatched bases: 1. Germline CDR1 reads SGHRS; CDR2 reads YFSETQ. The CDR3 contains 14 residues. CDR3 in DNA: TGCGCCAGCAGCTTACAGGGGTACCAAGAGACCCAGTACTTC. Translating gives CASSLQGYQETQYF.

The V call is TRBV7-7, the J call TRBJ2-5; the match to TRBD2 covers 13 bases. CDR1 and CDR2 (germline): SSHAT, FNYEAQ (reference sequence). This CDR3 region has 18 residues. Trimming at V came to 2 bases and at J to 4 bases, leaving 10 bases not matched to a gene. CDR3 bases: TGTGCCAGCAGCTTAAGTACTAGCGGGGGGGCAGTACGAGAGACCCAGTACTTC. Its protein product is CASSLSTSGGAVRETQYF. Full variable domain (missing parts from reference TRBV7-7 and TRBJ2-5): GAGVSQSPRYKVTKRGQDVTLRCDPISSHATLYWYQQALGQGPEFLTYFNYEAQPDKSGLPSDRFSAERPEGSISTLTIQRTEQRDSAMYRCASSLSTSGGAVRETQYFGPGTRLLVL.

For this clone: At the DNA level, this CDR3 is encoded by other sequences in the same sample as well. The J gene is TRBJ1-5, the V gene TRBV6-5; a weak D match, TRBD1 (6 bases). Trimming removed 2 bases at V and 1 base at J, with 6 bases between. Germline CDR1 and CDR2: MNHEY and SVGAGI. The CDR3 sequence is 14 residues long. In DNA, the CDR3 is TGTGCCAGCAGTTACGGACAGAGCAATCAGCCCCAGCATTTT. It translates to CASSYGQSNQPQHF.

J is TRBJ2-1 and V is TRBV4-1; the match to TRBD1 covers 7 bases. Germline CDR1 is MGHRA and CDR2 is YSYEKL. V was clipped by 0 bases and J by 0 bases; unmatched bases: 2. The CDR3 is 16 residues long. The CDR3 reads CASSQEGQSSYNEQFF. In DNA form, the CDR3 reads TGCGCCAGCAGCCAAGAGGGACAGAGCTCCTACAATGAGCAGTTCTTC.

This rearrangement joins TRBV19 to TRBJ1-5, with 8 nucleotides matching TRBD1. CDR1 LNHDA and CDR2 SQIVND come from the germline V gene (reference sequence). Losses at the gene ends were 1 base for V and 9 bases for J; bases not matched to a gene: 14. The CDR3 has 17 residues. CDR3 nucleotides: TGTGCCAGTAGTATAGTCTTTTTGGACAGGGAGGTGCGGCCCCAGCATTTT. It yields the protein CASSIVFLDREVRPQHF.

This chain uses TRBV5-5 with TRBJ2-2; D unresolved. CDR1 SGHKS and CDR2 YYEKEE come from the germline V gene (reference sequence). The CDR3 has 14 amino acids. The V end lost 0 bases, the J end lost 6 bases, and 9 bases lay between the germline ends. The CDR3 region has the DNA TGTGCCAGCAGCTTGGAAGCCGGTCCCGGGGAGCTGTTTTTT. Amino acids: CASSLEAGPGELFF.

This clone appeared a single time. The chain employs TRBV18 and TRBJ2-7; 8 nucleotides agree with TRBD2. CDR1 and CDR2 (germline): KGHSH, LQKENI. The CDR3 spans 15 residues. Trimming cost V 0 bases and J 10 bases; bases outside gene matches: 11. The CDR3 sequence is CASSPPWAAGVTQYF. CDR3 bases: TGTGCCAGCTCACCACCGTGGGCAGCGGGGGTCACTCAGTACTTC.

The chain is built from TRBV10-3 and TRBJ2-7; 8 bases match TRBD1. Looked up from germline, CDR1 is ENHRY and CDR2 is SYGVKD. Germline trimming cut 3 bases from V and 3 bases from J; bases unmatched to any gene: 1. CDR3 length: 13 residues. Here the CDR3 DNA reads TGTGCCATCAGTGAAGGACAGGGCTACGAGCAGTACTTC. As protein: CAISEGQGYEQYF.

This clone was seen only once. The rearrangement joins TRBV19 to TRBJ1-4, with D tentatively TRBD1 (5 bases). This CDR3 has 13 residues. Between the trimmed V and J ends, which lost 7 bases and 8 bases, there was a span of 14 bases. Germline CDR1 and CDR2: LNHDA and SQIVND (reference sequence). The CDR3: CASKEGSGEKLFF. CDR3 coding DNA: TGTGCCAGTAAGGAGGGGAGTGGGGAAAAACTGTTTTTT.

The J gene is TRBJ2-3, the V gene TRBV7-2; 8 bases match TRBD1. Germline CDR1 and CDR2: SGHTA and FQGNSA. Trimming removed 3 bases from V and 2 bases from J; junction bases left unmatched: 4. The CDR3 consists of 15 residues. CDR3 in DNA: TGTGCCAGCAGCTTGGACAGGGCCTCCACAGATACGCAGTATTTT. As protein: CASSLDRASTDTQYF.

The chain has TRBV27 and TRBJ2-6; a weak D match, TRBD2 (6 bases). V shed 2 bases and J shed 0 bases, with 11 bases lying between them. There are 17 residues in the CDR3. Germline CDR1 is MNHEY and CDR2 is SMNVEV (reference sequence). For the CDR3, the DNA is TGTGCCAGCAGTTTAAGGGCGGGAAGCTCTGGGGCCAACGTCCTGACTTTC. Its translation: CASSLRAGSSGANVLTF.